This TCR beta chain was sequenced during a study of shared clonotypes between healthy human individuals. Germline loops: CDR1 MDHEN, CDR2 SYDVKM. The CDR3 contains 15 residues. V was trimmed by 6 bases and J by 1 base, leaving 16 bases between them. Measured with immunoSEQ multiplex PCR; TCRdb has only the in-frame clones, and not every one. This table has approximately 2.1 million clones, approximately 93% appearing once. The sequence came from a man between 18 and 35 years old in good health. Some clones in this sample may be carry-over from other donors' samples. The V call is TRBV28, the J call TRBJ2-7, with D perhaps TRBD2 (6 bases). Sequencing was carried out using naive CD4+ T cells from PBMCs. The subset is: CD45RA+ positively selected. CDR3 region: CASSLGPGGSYEQYF. CDR3 DNA: TGTGCCAGCAGCCTCGGCCCCGGGGGTTCCTACGAGCAGTACTTC.